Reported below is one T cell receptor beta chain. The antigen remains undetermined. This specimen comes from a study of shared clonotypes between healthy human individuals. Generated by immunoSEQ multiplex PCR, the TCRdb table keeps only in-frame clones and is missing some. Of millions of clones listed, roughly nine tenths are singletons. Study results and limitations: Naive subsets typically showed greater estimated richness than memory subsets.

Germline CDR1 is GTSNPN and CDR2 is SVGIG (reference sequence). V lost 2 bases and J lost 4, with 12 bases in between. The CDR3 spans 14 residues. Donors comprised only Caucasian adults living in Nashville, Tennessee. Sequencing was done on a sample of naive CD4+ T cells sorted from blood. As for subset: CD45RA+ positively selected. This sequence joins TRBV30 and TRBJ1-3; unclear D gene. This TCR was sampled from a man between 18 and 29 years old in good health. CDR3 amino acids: CAWSWRKAGNTIYF. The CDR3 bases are TGTGCCTGGAGTTGGAGGAAAGCGGGAAACACCATATATTTT. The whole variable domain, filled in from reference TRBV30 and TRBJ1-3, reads SQTIHQWPATLVQPVGSPLSLECTVEGTSNPNLYWYRQAAGRGLQLLFYSVGIGQISSEVPQNLSASRPQDRQFILSSKKLLLSDSGFYLCAWSWRKAGNTIYFGEGSWLTVV.